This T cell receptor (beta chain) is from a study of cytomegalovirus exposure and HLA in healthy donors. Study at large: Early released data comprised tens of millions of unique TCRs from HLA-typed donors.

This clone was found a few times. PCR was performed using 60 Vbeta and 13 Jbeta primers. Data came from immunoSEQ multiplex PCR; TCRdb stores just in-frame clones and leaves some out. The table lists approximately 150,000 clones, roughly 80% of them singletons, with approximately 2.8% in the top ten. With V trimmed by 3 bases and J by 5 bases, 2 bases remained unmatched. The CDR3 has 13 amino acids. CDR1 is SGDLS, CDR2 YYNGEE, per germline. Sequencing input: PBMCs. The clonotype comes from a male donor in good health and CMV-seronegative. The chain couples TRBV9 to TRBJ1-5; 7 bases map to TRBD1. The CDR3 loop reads CASSGDSYQPQHF. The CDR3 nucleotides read TGTGCCAGCAGCGGGGACAGTTATCAGCCCCAGCATTTT.